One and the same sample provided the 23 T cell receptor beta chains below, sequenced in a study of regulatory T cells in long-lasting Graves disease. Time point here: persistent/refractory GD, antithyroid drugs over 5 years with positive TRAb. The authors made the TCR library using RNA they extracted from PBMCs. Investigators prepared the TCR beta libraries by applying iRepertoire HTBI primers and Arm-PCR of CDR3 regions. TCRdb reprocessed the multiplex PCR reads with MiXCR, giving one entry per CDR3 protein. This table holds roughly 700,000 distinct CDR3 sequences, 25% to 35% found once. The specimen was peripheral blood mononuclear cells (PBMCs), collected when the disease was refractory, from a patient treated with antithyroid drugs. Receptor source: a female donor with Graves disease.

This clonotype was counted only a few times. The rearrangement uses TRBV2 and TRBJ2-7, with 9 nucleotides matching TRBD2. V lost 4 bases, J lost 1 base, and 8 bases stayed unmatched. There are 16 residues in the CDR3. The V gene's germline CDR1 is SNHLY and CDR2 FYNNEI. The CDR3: CASSVSLAGTSYEQYF. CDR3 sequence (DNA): TGTGCCAGCAGTGTATCGCTAGCGGGGACGTCCTACGAGCAGTACTTC.

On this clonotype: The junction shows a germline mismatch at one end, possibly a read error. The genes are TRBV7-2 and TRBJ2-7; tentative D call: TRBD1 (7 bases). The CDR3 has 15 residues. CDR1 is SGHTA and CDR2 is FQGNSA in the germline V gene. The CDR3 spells CASSLYPGQRVEQYF. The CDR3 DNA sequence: TGTGCCAGCAGCTTATATCCGGGACAGCGGGTCGAGCAGTACTTT.

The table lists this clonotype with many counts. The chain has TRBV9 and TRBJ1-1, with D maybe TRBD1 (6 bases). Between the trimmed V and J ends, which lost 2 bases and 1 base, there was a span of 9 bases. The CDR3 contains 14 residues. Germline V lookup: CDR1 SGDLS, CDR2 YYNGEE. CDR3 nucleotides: TGTGCCAGCAGCGTGGGCAGGGGGAACACTGAAGCTTTCTTT. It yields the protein CASSVGRGNTEAFF.

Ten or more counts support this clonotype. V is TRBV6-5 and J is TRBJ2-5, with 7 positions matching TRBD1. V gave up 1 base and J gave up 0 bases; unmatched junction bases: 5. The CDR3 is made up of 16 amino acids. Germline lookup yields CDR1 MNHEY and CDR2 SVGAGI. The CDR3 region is CASSYWTGSNQETQYF. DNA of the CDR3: TGTGCCAGCAGTTACTGGACAGGCTCTAACCAAGAGACCCAGTACTTC.

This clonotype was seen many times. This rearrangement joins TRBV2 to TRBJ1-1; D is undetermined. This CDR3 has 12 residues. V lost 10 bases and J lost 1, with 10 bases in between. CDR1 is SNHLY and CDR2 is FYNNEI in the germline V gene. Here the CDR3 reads CATATENTEAFF. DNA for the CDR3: TGTGCCACCGCGACGGAGAACACTGAAGCTTTCTTT.

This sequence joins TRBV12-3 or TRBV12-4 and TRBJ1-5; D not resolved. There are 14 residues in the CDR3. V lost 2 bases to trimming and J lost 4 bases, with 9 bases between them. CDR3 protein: CASSLSALNQPQHF. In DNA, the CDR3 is TGTGCCAGCAGTTTATCGGCACTTAATCAGCCCCAGCATTTT.

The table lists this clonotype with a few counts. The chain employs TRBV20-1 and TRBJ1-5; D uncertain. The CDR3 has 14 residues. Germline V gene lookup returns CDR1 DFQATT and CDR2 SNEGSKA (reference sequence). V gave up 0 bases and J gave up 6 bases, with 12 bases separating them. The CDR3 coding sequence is TGCAGTGCTAGAGATCCGGCAGCAAGTCAGCCCCAGCATTTT. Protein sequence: CSARDPAASQPQHF.

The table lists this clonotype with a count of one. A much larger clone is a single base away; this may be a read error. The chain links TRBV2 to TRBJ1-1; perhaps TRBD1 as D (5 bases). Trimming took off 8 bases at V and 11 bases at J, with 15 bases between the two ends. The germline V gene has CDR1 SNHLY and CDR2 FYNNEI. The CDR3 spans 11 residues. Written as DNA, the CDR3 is TGTGCCAGCTCCCACGCCTGGGGGGCTTTCTTT. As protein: CASSHAWGAFF.

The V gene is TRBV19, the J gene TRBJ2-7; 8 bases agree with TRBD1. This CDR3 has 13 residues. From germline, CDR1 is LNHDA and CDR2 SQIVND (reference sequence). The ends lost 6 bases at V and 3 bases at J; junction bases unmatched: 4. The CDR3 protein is CASRGDRSYEQYF. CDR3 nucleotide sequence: TGTGCCAGTAGAGGGGACAGGAGCTACGAGCAGTACTTC.

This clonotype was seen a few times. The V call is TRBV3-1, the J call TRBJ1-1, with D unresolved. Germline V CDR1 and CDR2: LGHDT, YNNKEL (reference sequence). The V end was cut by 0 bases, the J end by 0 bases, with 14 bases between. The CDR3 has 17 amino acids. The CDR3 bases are TGTGCCAGCAGCCAAGATATGGGGTTGAGGATGAACACTGAAGCTTTCTTT. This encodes CASSQDMGLRMNTEAFF.

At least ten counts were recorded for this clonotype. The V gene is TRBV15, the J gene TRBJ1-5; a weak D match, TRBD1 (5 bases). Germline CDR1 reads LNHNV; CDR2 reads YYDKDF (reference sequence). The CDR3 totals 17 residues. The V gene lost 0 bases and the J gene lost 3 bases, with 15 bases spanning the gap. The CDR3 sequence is CATSRDFRSRVNQPQHF. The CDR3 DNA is TGTGCCACCAGCAGAGATTTCCGGAGCAGGGTCAATCAGCCCCAGCATTTT.

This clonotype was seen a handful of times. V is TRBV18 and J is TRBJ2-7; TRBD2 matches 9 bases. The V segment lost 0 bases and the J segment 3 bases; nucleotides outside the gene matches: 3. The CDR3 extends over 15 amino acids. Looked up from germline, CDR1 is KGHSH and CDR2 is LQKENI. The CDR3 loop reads CASSPPTSGYYEQYF. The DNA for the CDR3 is TGTGCCAGCTCACCACCCACTAGCGGGTACTACGAGCAGTACTTC.

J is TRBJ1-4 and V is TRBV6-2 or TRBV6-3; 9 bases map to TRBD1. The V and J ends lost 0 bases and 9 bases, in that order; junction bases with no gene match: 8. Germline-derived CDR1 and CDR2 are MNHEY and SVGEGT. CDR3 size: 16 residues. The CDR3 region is CASSYSDRGVYKKLFF. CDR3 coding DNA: TGTGCCAGCAGTTACTCGGACAGGGGAGTTTATAAAAAACTGTTTTTT.

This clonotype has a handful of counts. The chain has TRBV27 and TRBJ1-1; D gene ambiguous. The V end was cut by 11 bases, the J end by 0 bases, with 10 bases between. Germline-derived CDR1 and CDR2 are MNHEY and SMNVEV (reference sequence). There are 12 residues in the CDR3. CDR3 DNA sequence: TGTGCCCGCCGGCAGATGAACACTGAAGCTTTCTTT. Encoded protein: CARRQMNTEAFF.

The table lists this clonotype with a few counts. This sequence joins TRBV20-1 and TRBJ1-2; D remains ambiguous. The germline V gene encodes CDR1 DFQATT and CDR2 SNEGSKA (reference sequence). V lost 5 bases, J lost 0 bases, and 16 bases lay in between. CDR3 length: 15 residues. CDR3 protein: CSAFIRRETNYGYTF. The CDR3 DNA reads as TGCAGTGCTTTCATTCGACGGGAGACTAACTATGGCTACACCTTC.

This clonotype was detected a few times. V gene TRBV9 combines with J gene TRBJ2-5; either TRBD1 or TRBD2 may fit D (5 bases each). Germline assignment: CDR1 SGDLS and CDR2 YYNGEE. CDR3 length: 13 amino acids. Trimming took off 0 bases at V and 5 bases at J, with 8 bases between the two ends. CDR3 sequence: CASSVGGTETQYF. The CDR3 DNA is TGTGCCAGCAGCGTAGGGGGGACGGAGACCCAGTACTTC.

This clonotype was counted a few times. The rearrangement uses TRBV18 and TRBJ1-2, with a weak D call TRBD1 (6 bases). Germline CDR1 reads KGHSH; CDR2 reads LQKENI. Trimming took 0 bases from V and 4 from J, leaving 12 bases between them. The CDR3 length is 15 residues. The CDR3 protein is CASSPPGQGIYGYTF. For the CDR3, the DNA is TGTGCCAGCTCACCACCGGGGCAGGGGATCTATGGCTACACCTTC.

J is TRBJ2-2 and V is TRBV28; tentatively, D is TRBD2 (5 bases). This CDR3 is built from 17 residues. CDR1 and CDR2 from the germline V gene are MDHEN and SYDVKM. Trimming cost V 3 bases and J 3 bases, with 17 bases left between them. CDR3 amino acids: CASSFQPFFGDTGELFF. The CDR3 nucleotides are TGTGCCAGCAGTTTTCAGCCCTTCTTCGGGGACACCGGGGAGCTGTTTTTT.

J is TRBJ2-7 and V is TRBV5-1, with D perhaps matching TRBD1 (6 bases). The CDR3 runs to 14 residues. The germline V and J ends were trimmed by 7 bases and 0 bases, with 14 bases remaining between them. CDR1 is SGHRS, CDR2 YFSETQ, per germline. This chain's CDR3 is CASYQQGNSYEQYF. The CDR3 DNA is TGCGCCAGCTACCAACAGGGAAACTCCTACGAGCAGTACTTC.

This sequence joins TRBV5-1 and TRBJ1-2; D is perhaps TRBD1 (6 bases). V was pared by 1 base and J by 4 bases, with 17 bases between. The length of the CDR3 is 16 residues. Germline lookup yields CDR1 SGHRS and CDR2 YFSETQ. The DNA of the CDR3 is TGCGCCAGCAGCTTGAGGGCAGGAGAAGGGGGCTATGGCTACACCTTC. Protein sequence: CASSLRAGEGGYGYTF.

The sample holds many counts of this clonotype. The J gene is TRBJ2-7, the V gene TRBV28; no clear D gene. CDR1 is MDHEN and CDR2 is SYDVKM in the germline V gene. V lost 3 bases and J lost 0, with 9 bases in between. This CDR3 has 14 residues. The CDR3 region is CASSFGPSSYEQYF. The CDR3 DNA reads TGTGCCAGCAGTTTTGGGCCAAGCTCCTACGAGCAGTACTTC.

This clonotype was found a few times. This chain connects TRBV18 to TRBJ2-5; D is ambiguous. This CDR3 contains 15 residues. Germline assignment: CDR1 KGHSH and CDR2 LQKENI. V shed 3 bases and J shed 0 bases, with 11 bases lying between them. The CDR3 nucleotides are TGTGCCAGCTCACCTGGCGGCATATACCAAGAGACCCAGTACTTC. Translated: CASSPGGIYQETQYF. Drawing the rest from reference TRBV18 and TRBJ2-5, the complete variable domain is NAGVMQNPRHLVRRRGQEARLRCSPMKGHSHVYWYRQLPEEGLKFMVYLQKENIIDESGMPKERFSAEFPKEGPSILRIQQVVRGDSAAYFCASSPGGIYQETQYFGPGTRLLVL.

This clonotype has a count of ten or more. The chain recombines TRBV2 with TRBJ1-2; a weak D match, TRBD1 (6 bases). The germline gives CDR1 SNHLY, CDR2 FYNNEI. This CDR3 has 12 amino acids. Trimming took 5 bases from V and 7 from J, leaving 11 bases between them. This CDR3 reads CASSPRDIGYTF. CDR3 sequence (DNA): TGTGCCAGCAGTCCCCGGGACATTGGCTACACCTTC.